The 18 T cell receptor beta chains below come from one sample, sequenced in a study of naive and memory T cell subsets. The beta constant-region primer was an equimolar mix of two oligonucleotides covering TRBC1 and TRBC2. TCRdb ran MiXCR on the UMI-ligation and nested PCR reads and lists one entry per CDR3 protein. The sample contains tens of thousands of distinct CDR3 sequences, about an eighth of which appear only once. Specimen: effector memory CD4+ T cells from blood. Subset: effector memory, CD45RA- CD27-. The receptor source for this set is a human donor in good health.

The sample holds a few counts of this clonotype. The chain links TRBV2 to TRBJ1-1; D gene unclear. The CDR3 covers 13 residues. Germline CDR1 is SNHLY and CDR2 is FYNNEI. Trimming removed 5 bases from V and 1 base from J, with 8 bases in between. This CDR3 is CASSPGRNTEAFF. Here the CDR3 DNA reads TGTGCCAGCAGTCCGGGCCGGAACACTGAAGCTTTCTTT. Complete variable domain (other parts from reference TRBV2 and TRBJ1-1): EPEVTQTPSHQVTQMGQEVILRCVPISNHLYFYWYRQILGQKVEFLVSFYNNEISEKSEIFDDQFSVERPDGSNFTLKIRSTKLEDSAMYFCASSPGRNTEAFFGQGTRLTVV.

The CDR3 sequence is CASRGVELATNTGELFF. CDR3 in DNA: TGTGCCAGCAGGGGAGTTGAACTAGCGACGAACACCGGGGAGCTGTTTTTT. The J gene is TRBJ2-2, the V gene TRBV6-9, with 7 positions matching TRBD2. This CDR3 is 17 amino acids long. The germline V gene encodes CDR1 MNHGY and CDR2 SVAAGI. Germline trimming cut 6 bases from V and 0 bases from J; bases unmatched to any gene: 10.

The table lists this clonotype with a few counts. The gene calls are TRBV29-1 and TRBJ2-1; D is unclear. The CDR3 runs to 10 residues. Germline V CDR1 and CDR2: SQVTM, ANQGSEA. V gave up 4 bases and J gave up 8 bases, with 6 bases separating them. The CDR3 loop is CSVVQHEQFF. In nucleotides, the CDR3 is TGCAGCGTTGTTCAGCATGAGCAGTTCTTC.

This clonotype was counted a few times. The rearrangement joins TRBV27 to TRBJ1-5; a weak D match, TRBD1 (5 bases). The CDR3 totals 13 residues. Germline loops: CDR1 MNHEY, CDR2 SMNVEV (reference sequence). V was clipped by 2 bases and J by 6 bases, with 8 bases between them. This CDR3 reads CASSLHGGQPQHF. In nucleotides, the CDR3 is TGTGCCAGCAGTTTACACGGGGGTCAGCCCCAGCATTTT.

V and J are TRBV20-1 and TRBJ1-2, with D unclear. Trimming shortened V by 3 bases and J by 8 bases, and 1 base separated the two germline ends. CDR3 size: 8 residues. Germline CDR1 and CDR2: DFQATT and SNEGSKA (reference sequence). DNA of the CDR3: TGCAGTGCTAGCGGCTACACCTTC. It yields the protein CSASGYTF.

In this sample, this clonotype turned up a few times. The rearrangement links TRBV12-3 or TRBV12-4 to TRBJ2-3; 11 positions match TRBD2. The CDR3 sequence is 16 residues long. The V segment lost 6 bases and the J segment 6 bases; nucleotides outside the gene matches: 11. The CDR3 DNA reads TGTGCCAGCAGAGGCTTAGCGGGAGGGCCCCGGGATACGCAGTATTTT. Its translation is CASRGLAGGPRDTQYF.

At least ten counts were recorded for this clonotype. The CDR3 bases are TGTCCTGGGAGCGCACGGTACAGGGGGCGCGTATACGAGCAGTACTTC. The encoded protein is CPGSARYRGRVYEQYF. This rearrangement joins TRBV22-1 to TRBJ2-7; the table calls TRBD1, which could not be checked here. TRBV22-1 is deemed a pseudogene. The CDR3 has 16 amino acids.

This clonotype was observed a handful of times. The chain joins TRBV7-8 to TRBJ2-5, with 10 nucleotides matching TRBD2. With 1 base clipped from V and 4 bases from J, the junction kept 12 bases outside the gene matches. This CDR3 region has 18 residues. The germline CDR1 and CDR2 sequences are SGHVS and FQNEAQ. CDR3 region: CASSLDWGLAGDRETQYF. CDR3 coding DNA: TGTGCCAGCAGCTTAGACTGGGGTCTAGCGGGAGACAGAGAGACCCAGTACTTC.

This clonotype came up a few times. V is TRBV11-2 and J is TRBJ2-6; either TRBD1 or TRBD2 may supply D (7 bases each). Germline V CDR1 and CDR2: SGHAT, FQNNGV. The CDR3 totals 18 residues. Trimming took 5 bases from V and 2 from J, leaving 19 bases between them. The CDR3 nucleotides read TGTGCCAGCAGCCCCAGGGGGGGAGTTAATGCTGGGGCCAACGTCCTGACTTTC. Translation gives CASSPRGGVNAGANVLTF.

V gene TRBV5-5 combines with J gene TRBJ2-5; no firm D call. This CDR3 has 13 residues. Trimming took off 0 bases at V and 3 bases at J, with 6 bases between the two ends. Germline CDR1 reads SGHKS; CDR2 reads YYEKEE (reference sequence). The CDR3 DNA reads TGTGCCAGCAGCTTGGGACCGGAAGAGACCCAGTACTTC. Translating it yields CASSLGPEETQYF.

By sample share, this clonotype is medium-sized. The gene calls are TRBV9 and TRBJ2-7; perhaps TRBD2 as D (5 bases). Deletions cut 0 bases from V and 5 bases from J, with 12 bases between. The CDR3 loop spans 14 amino acids. The germline V gene encodes CDR1 SGDLS and CDR2 YYNGEE. The CDR3 protein is CASSVVSSWDEQYF. The CDR3 DNA is TGTGCCAGCAGCGTAGTCTCTAGCTGGGACGAGCAGTACTTC.

The chain recombines TRBV12-3 or TRBV12-4 with TRBJ1-2; 11 bases map to TRBD1. The trim removed 4 bases at V and 8 bases at J, leaving 9 bases unmatched. The CDR3 has 15 amino acids. DNA of the CDR3: TGTGCCAGCAGTTCACGGACAGGGGGCATTGGAGGCTACACCTTC. Translating it yields CASSSRTGGIGGYTF.

This chain uses TRBV18 with TRBJ1-1; D ambiguous. CDR3 length: 14 amino acids. V gave up 3 bases and J gave up 3 bases, with 11 bases separating them. Germline values: CDR1 KGHSH, CDR2 LQKENI. CDR3 residues: CASSPPEGHTEAFF. Here the CDR3 DNA reads TGTGCCAGCTCACCCCCTGAAGGCCACACTGAAGCTTTCTTT. Drawing the rest from reference TRBV18 and TRBJ1-1, the complete variable domain is NAGVMQNPRHLVRRRGQEARLRCSPMKGHSHVYWYRQLPEEGLKFMVYLQKENIIDESGMPKERFSAEFPKEGPSILRIQQVVRGDSAAYFCASSPPEGHTEAFFGQGTRLTVV.

This chain uses TRBV2 with TRBJ2-1, with D unclear. The CDR3 consists of 12 residues. V was cut by 6 bases and J by 7 bases, with 10 bases left in between. Germline CDR1 reads SNHLY; CDR2 reads FYNNEI. In nucleotides, the CDR3 is TGTGCCAGCAGGCGACGTGGGAATGAGCAGTTCTTC. Translation: CASRRRGNEQFF.

This clonotype was counted only a few times. The chain couples TRBV7-2 to TRBJ1-1; perhaps TRBD1 as D (5 bases). The CDR3 sequence is 14 residues long. The V gene's germline CDR1 is SGHTA and CDR2 FQGNSA. Trimming left V 5 bases short and J 1 base short, with 11 bases between. As DNA, the CDR3 is TGTGCCAGCAGCCAAATTGGGGGGAACACTGAAGCTTTCTTT. Its protein is CASSQIGGNTEAFF.

The chain couples TRBV28 to TRBJ2-1; 14 bases align to TRBD2. V lost 5 bases to trimming and J lost 7 bases; unmatched junction nucleotides: 16. This CDR3 has 19 amino acids. Germline V gives CDR1 MDHEN, CDR2 SYDVKM. The CDR3 bases are TGTGCCAGCAGTGCCCACCCTGGGACTAGCGGGAGTTGGGGGAATGAGCAGTTCTTC. It translates to CASSAHPGTSGSWGNEQFF. The full variable domain, its missing parts supplied by reference TRBV28 and TRBJ2-1, is DVKVTQSSRYLVKRTGEKVFLECVQDMDHENMFWYRQDPGLGLRLIYFSYDVKMKEKGDIPEGYSVSREKKERFSLILESASTNQTSMYLCASSAHPGTSGSWGNEQFFGPGTRLTVL.

This clonotype was seen only a few times. The chain uses TRBV10-1 and TRBJ2-3; 7 bases line up with TRBD2. The CDR3 runs 14 residues. Trimming cost V 2 bases and J 4 bases; bases outside gene matches: 3. The germline gives CDR1 WNHNN, CDR2 SYGVQD (reference sequence). The CDR3 DNA sequence: TGCGCCAGCAGTGAGGGACTAGGGCCAGATACGCAGTATTTT. Translating gives CASSEGLGPDTQYF.

This clonotype was seen only a few times. This rearrangement joins TRBV7-2 to TRBJ2-1, with D maybe TRBD2 (5 bases). CDR1 and CDR2 from the germline V gene are SGHTA and FQGNSA. The CDR3 has 15 amino acids. Trimming shortened V by 3 bases and J by 9 bases, and 18 bases separated the two germline ends. CDR3 amino acids: CASSFLTLLVPEQFF. In nucleotides, the CDR3 is TGTGCCAGCAGCTTCCTCACCCTACTAGTACCTGAGCAGTTCTTC. The full variable domain, rest sourced from reference TRBV7-2 and TRBJ2-1, is GAGVSQSPSNKVTEKGKDVELRCDPISGHTALYWYRQSLGQGLEFLIYFQGNSAPDKSGLPSDRFSAERTGGSVSTLTIQRTQQEDSAVYLCASSFLTLLVPEQFFGPGTRLTVL.